This T cell receptor (beta chain) was documented in a study of cytomegalovirus exposure and HLA in healthy donors. 60 Vbeta and 13 Jbeta primers were used in PCR. Clones were read by immunoSEQ multiplex PCR, and TCRdb kept only the in-frame ones, dropping some. The sample includes about 270,000 clones, about 75% of them seen just once. Note on this clone: Its antigen is as yet unknown.

J lost 2 bases, V lost 2 bases, and 2 bases had no gene match. This CDR3 has 14 residues. Germline CDR1 SGHAT, CDR2 FQNNGV. Study-wide results and limits: Donor immune exposure was known only as CMV serostatus. The authors considered a cluster of highly shared sequence variants likely to be a sequencing artifact.

The origin of this receptor is a female donor in good health and CMV-seronegative. The specimen sequenced was PBMCs. The gene calls are TRBV11-2 and TRBJ2-5; 7 bases align to TRBD1. The CDR3 sequence: CASSLQGVQETQYF. CDR3 nucleotides: TGTGCCAGCAGCTTACAGGGGGTGCAAGAGACCCAGTACTTC.